This T cell receptor beta chain comes out of a study of OX40 agonist ivuxolimab in advanced cancers. Background on the whole study: The costimulatory receptor OX40 (CD134) was targeted by ivuxolimab, a fully human IgG2 agonistic monoclonal antibody. Peripheral TCRbeta sequencing was intended to test whether TCR sequence diversity was altered and clonal T-cell expansion was caused by ivuxolimab. In the dose-escalation cohort, more than 75% of patients were male, and the mean age was approximately 60 years, with a range of about 23 to 90. The paper reports the monotherapy dose-escalation portion (N ≈ 50 patients) of the phase I ivuxolimab trial. Intravenous ivuxolimab was administered to patients every 2 weeks at six dose levels: 0.01, 0.1, 0.3, 1.5, 3 and 10 mg/kg. Patients were allowed to have had prior anti-PD-1, anti-PD-L1 or anti-CTLA-4 therapy, and around two fifths of the dose-escalation patients had been treated with checkpoint inhibitors. Among the 50 to 55 dose-escalation patients, about 19 had hepatocellular carcinoma, roughly 15 melanoma, 9 renal cell carcinoma and 9 head and neck cancer. Partial responses occurred in three dose-escalation patients: two with cutaneous melanoma and one with hepatocellular carcinoma. Study-wide findings and limitations: In the 0.1-3.0 mg/kg groups, partial responders had among the lowest normalized peripheral clonal expansion, particularly in CD8+ T cells. After ivuxolimab, CD8+ T cells had more expanded clones than CD4+ T cells on average. Low levels of normalized T-cell clonal expansion were also seen in some patients who did not respond. At doses of 0.1 to 3.0 mg/kg, clonal expansion of both CD4+ and CD8+ T cells in blood was seen between baseline and week 6. Antigen specificity was not determined for the clonally expanded peripheral T cells.

The trial excluded patients who had a history of autoimmune disease or who were on systemic immunosuppression. Peripheral blood for TCR sequencing was drawn from every dose cohort at baseline, at cycle 4 day 1 and at cycle 7 day 1. The samples were taken from a phase I, first-in-human, multicenter, open-label dose-escalation trial of ivuxolimab. Adults with locally advanced or metastatic melanoma, renal cell, hepatocellular, or head and neck squamous cell carcinoma were enrolled in the trial. CD4+ and CD8+ T cells were sorted separately from peripheral blood before TCR sequencing. CDR1 and CDR2 were assigned from the germline V gene (reference sequence) as MNHEY and SMNVEV. The junction shows trimming of 1 base on V and 3 bases on J, and the gene matches do not reach 12 bases of it. Spanning cysteine to phenylalanine, the CDR3 consists of 18 amino acids. Solely the CDR3 DNA is kept, with 54 bases framed from the first base.

To sequence the TCRbeta CDR3 region, genomic DNA was isolated from the sorted cells. The immunoSEQ Assay was used for sequencing of TCRbeta CDR3 regions. TCRdb provides this immuneACCESS table in a form limited to in-frame rearrangements. Some clones are lacking; in checked studies, under half of them reflect an unresolved V gene, and why the rest are absent is not known. Within this sample are 20,000 to 25,000 clones, with approximately 86% of them counted one time only. The ten biggest clones cover 20% to 30% of the sample. The count of this clone is one. Its antigen specificity is not known. Base quality data are lacking; no much larger clone is found one base away.

The source material was CD4+ or CD8+ T cells sorted from blood, sampled in a trial of the OX40 agonist ivuxolimab. The chain is made from TRBV27 and TRBJ2-3, with 8 central nucleotides matching TRBD2. The sequence was obtained from an adult with an advanced solid tumor such as melanoma, head and neck, liver or kidney cancer. The CDR3 protein is CASSLYQDGRVGTDTQYF. The nucleotide sequence reads as follows: TGTGCCAGCAGTTTATATCAGGACGGGAGGGTCGGGACAGATACGCAGTATTTT.